The 2 T cell receptor beta chains reported below all come from one sample, sequenced in a study of CD8+CD57+ T cells in acquired aplastic anemia. Researchers used genomic DNA as the template to profile TCR beta VDJ and CDR3. MiXCR was run by TCRdb on the reads, yielding one entry per CDR3 protein. This sample yields 95,000 to 120,000 distinct CDR3 sequences, of which approximately 49% are seen a single time; 30% to 40% belongs to the top ten. The specimen sequenced was sorted CD4+, CD8+, or CD8+CD57+ T cells (not recorded which) from PBMCs. The receptors originated from a human donor in good health, serving as a control.

This chain uses TRBV15 with TRBJ2-5; a possible D gene is TRBD2 (7 bases). The CDR3 runs 16 residues. V was trimmed by 2 bases and J by 5 bases, leaving 18 bases between them. Germline CDR1 reads LNHNV; CDR2 reads YYDKDF (reference sequence). DNA of the CDR3: TGTGCCACCAGCAGAAAACGGGGGGCCGTAGGGGAGACCCAGTACTTC. Translated: CATSRKRGAVGETQYF.

The chain is built from TRBV19 and TRBJ1-2; D gene ambiguous. The CDR3 sequence is 14 residues long. V shed 2 bases and J shed 1 base, with 8 bases lying between them. CDR1 is LNHDA, CDR2 SQIVND, per germline (reference sequence). The CDR3 region is CASSISNSNYGYTF. The DNA of the CDR3 is TGTGCCAGTAGTATAAGCAACAGTAACTATGGCTACACCTTC.